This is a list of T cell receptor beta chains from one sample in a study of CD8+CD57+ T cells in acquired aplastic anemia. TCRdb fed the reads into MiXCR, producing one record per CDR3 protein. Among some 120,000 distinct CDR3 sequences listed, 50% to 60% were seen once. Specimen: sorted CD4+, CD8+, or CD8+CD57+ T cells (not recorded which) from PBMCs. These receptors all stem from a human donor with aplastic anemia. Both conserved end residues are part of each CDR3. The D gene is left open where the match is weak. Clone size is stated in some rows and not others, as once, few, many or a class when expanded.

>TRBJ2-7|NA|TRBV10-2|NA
TGCGCCAGCAGTGAGATGATAGGATCCTACGAGCAGTACTTC
CASSEMIGSYEQYF
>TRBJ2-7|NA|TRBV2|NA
TGTGCCAGCAGTTCGACGGGAGTTTTACACGAGCAGCACTTC
CASSSTGVLHEQHF
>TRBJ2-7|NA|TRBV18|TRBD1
TGTGCCAGCTCACCCGGGACAGCAATCTACGAGCAGTACTTC
CASSPGTAIYEQYF
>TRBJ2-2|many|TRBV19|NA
TGTGCCAGCTCAGGGGACACCGGGGAGCTGTTTTTT
CASSGDTGELFF
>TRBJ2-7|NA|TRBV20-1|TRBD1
TGCAGTGCTAGAGAGCGGACAGGGCCCAACGAGCAGTACTTC
CSARERTGPNEQYF
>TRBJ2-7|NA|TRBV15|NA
TGTGCCACCAGCAGAGATCACAGGCCCTACGAGCAGTACTTC
CATSRDHRPYEQYF
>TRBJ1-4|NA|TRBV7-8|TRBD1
TGTGCCAGCAGCAGCTACAGGGGCAGGAATGAAAAACTGTTTTTT
CASSSYRGRNEKLFF
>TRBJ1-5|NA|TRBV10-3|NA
TGTGCAAACGCGGAGAGTAGCAATCAGCCCCAGCATTTT
CANAESSNQPQHF
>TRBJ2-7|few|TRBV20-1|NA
TGCAGTGCTCCCCGACCAGGAACCTACGAGCAGTACTTC
CSAPRPGTYEQYF
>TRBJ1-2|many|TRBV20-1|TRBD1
TGCAGTGCTAGGGGGGACAGGGGTGACTATGGCTACACCTTC
CSARGDRGDYGYTF
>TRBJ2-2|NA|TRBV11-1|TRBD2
TGTGCCAGCAGCCTAGCGGCCGGGGAGCTGTTTTTT
CASSLAAGELFF
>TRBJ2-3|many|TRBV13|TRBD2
TGTGCCAGCAGCCCAACCGGGACTAGCGGCGATACGCAGTATTTT
CASSPTGTSGDTQYF
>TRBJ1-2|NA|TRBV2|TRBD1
TGTGCCAGCAGAGGGACAGGGCTTAACTATGGCTACACCTTC
CASRGTGLNYGYTF
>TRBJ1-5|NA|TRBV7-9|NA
TGTGCCAGCAGCACCGGGACGAAGTACCAGCCCCGGCATTTT
CASSTGTKYQPRHF
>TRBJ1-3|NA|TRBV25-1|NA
TGTGCCAGCAGTGAAAACACCATATATTTT
CASSENTIYF
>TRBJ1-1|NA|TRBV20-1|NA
TGCAGTGCTAGGTATCGGACTGAAGCTTTCTTT
CSARYRTEAFF
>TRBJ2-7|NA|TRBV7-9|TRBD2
TGTGCCAGCAGCATAAGACTAGCGGGCGGGGAGCAGTACTTC
CASSIRLAGGEQYF
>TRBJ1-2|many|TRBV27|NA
TGTGCCAGCAGTTTATCAGGGTCGAACTATGGCTACACCTTC
CASSLSGSNYGYTF
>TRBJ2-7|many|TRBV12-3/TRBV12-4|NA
TGTGCCAGCAGTCCCTCATCTATCTACGAGCAGTACTTC
CASSPSSIYEQYF
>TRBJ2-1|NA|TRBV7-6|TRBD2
TGTGCCAGCAGAGCCGAGAGCGGGGGGATGGGGGATGAGCAGTTCTTC
CASRAESGGMGDEQFF
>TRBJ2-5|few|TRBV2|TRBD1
TGTGCCAGCAGTGACGGACAGGAGGAGACCCAGTACTTC
CASSDGQEETQYF
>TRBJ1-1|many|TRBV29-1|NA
TGCAGCGTTGTGGGGGGGAACACTGAAGCTTTCTTT
CSVVGGNTEAFF
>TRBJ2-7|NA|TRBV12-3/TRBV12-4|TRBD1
TGTGCCAGCAGTTTCAGGACAGGGGTAGAGCAGTACTTC
CASSFRTGVEQYF
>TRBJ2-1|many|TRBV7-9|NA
TGTGCCAGCAGAGGGACCAACAATGAGCAGTTCTTC
CASRGTNNEQFF
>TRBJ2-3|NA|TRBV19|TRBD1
TGTGCCAGTAGTATAGCAGGACAGGGGGCTTATACGCAGTATTTT
CASSIAGQGAYTQYF
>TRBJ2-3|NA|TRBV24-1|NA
TGTGCCACCAGTGATCCTTACAGGGCAGATACGCAGTATTTT
CATSDPYRADTQYF
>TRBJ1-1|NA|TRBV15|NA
TGTGCCACCGGATCCACGCGGACAGAGGGGATGAACACTGAAGCTTTCTTT
CATGSTRTEGMNTEAFF
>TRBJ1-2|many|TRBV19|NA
TGTGCCAGTAGTTTAGTGACACCCCTCCCGCGTTCTGATGGCTACACCTTC
CASSLVTPLPRSDGYTF
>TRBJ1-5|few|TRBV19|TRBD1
TGTGCCAGTAACACAGGGGCTATTAATCAGCCCCAGCATTTT
CASNTGAINQPQHF
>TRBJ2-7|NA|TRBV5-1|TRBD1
TGCGCCAGCAGCTTGACGGGGACAGGCGCCTACTACGAGCAGTACTTC
CASSLTGTGAYYEQYF
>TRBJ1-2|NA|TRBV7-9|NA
TGTGCCAGCAGCCCTGGACCGGTATATGGCTACACCTTC
CASSPGPVYGYTF
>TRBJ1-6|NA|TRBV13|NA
TGTGCCAGCAGCTTAGGACAGGGATTTAATTCACCCCTCCACTTT
CASSLGQGFNSPLHF
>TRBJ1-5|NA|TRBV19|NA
TGTGCCAGTAGTCGAGAAGGCAATCAGCCCCAGCATTTT
CASSREGNQPQHF
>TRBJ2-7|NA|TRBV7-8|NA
TGTGCCAGCAGCTTACGGGACTCGCGGGACGAGCAGTACTTC
CASSLRDSRDEQYF
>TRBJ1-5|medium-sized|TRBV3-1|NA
TGTGCCAGCAGCCAAGAGTTTTATGAAGATCAGCCCCAGCATTTT
CASSQEFYEDQPQHF
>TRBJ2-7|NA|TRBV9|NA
TGTGCCAGCAGCCCGAACAGGGTTCACGAGCAGTACTTC
CASSPNRVHEQYF
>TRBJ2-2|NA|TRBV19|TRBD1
TGTGCCAGTAGTATTTACCAAGGGACAGGGGGCGACGGGGAGCTGTTTTTT
CASSIYQGTGGDGELFF
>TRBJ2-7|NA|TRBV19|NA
TGTGCCAGTAGTCCGCCCGCCGGGCCCTACGAGCAGTACTTC
CASSPPAGPYEQYF
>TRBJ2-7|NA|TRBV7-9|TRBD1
TGTGCCAGCAGCTTAAAGACAGGGGGCGAGCAGTACTTC
CASSLKTGGEQYF
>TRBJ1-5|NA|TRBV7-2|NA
TGTGCCAGCAGCACGCAGGGCGTGAGTCAGCCCCAGCATTTT
CASSTQGVSQPQHF
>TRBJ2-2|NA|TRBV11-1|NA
TGTGCCAGCAGCTCGCTGACAGACGGCGGAACCGGGGAGCTGTTTTTT
CASSSLTDGGTGELFF
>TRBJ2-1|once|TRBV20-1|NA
TGCAGTGCCGAAGAAGGGGCAGGTAGGTACAATGAGCAGTTCTTC
CSAEEGAGRYNEQFF
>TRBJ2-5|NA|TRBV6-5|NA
TGTGCCAGCAGTTTGAAAGGGACCGAAGAGACCCAGTACTTC
CASSLKGTEETQYF
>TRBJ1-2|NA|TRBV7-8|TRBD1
TGTGCCAGCAGCCCAGACAGGGTTCGTAACTATGGCTACACCTTC
CASSPDRVRNYGYTF
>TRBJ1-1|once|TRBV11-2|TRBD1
TGTGCCAGCAGCCTAGGGACAGGGGAAGCTTTCTTT
CASSLGTGEAFF
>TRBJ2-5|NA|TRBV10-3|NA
TGTGCCATCAGTGCAGGAGCTCAGGAGACCCAGTACTTC
CAISAGAQETQYF
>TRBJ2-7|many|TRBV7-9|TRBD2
TGTGCCAGCAGCTCCTTAGCGGGAGGTGCCTACGAGCAGTACTTC
CASSSLAGGAYEQYF
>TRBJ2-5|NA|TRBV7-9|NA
TGTGCCAGCAGCCCTCCGTCGGAGACCCAGTACTTC
CASSPPSETQYF
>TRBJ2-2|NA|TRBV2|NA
TGTGCCAGCAGTCGTTCCCCGGGGAACACCGGGGAGCTGTTTTTT
CASSRSPGNTGELFF
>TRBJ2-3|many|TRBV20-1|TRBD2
TGCAGTGCTAGAGATAGGACTAGCGGCACATATACGCAGTATTTT
CSARDRTSGTYTQYF
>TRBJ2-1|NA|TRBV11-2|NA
TGTGCCAGCAGCCGCGGGACAGCCAACTACAATGAGCAGTTCTTC
CASSRGTANYNEQFF
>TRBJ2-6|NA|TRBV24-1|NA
TGTGCCACCAGAGAGGTCGTAATTGGTGGGGCCAACGTCCTGACTTTC
CATREVVIGGANVLTF
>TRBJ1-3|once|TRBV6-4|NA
TGTGCCAGCAGTGAATCAGGGACTGGAAACACCATATATTTT
CASSESGTGNTIYF